This TCR beta chain was found in a study of blood T cells in healthy people across ages. Sample-barcoded 5' priming and a J-beta primer mix drove a second PCR of about 6 to 11 cycles. TCRdb itself ran the 5' RACE reads through MiXCR, one entry per CDR3 protein. The top ten clones hold around 16% of a sample with about 640,000 distinct CDR3 sequences, roughly 31% of them seen once. Broader study findings: TCR beta diversity, measured per million T cells, fell in a roughly linear way with age. Bulk PBMC profiling left naive and antigen-experienced comparisons inconclusive.

This clonotype came up many times. Its antigen is unknown. Specimen: blood. The TCR sequence derives from an elderly woman in good health.

CDR3 coding DNA: TGTGCCAGCAGGGCAGTCCTGACCTACGAGCAGTACTTC. Its protein is CASRAVLTYEQYF. This rearrangement joins TRBV2 to TRBJ2-7; D uncertain. The germline V gene encodes CDR1 SNHLY and CDR2 FYNNEI. The CDR3 has 13 residues. V was cut by 6 bases and J by 2 bases, with 11 bases left in between.